The 18 T cell receptor beta chains below all came from one sample that was sequenced in a study of beta chain features in type 1 diabetes. Expressed TCRB transcripts were sequenced because the entire RNA isolate underwent reverse transcription. The protocol was immunoSEQ multiplex PCR, while the TCRdb copy is restricted to in-frame clones and leaves out a portion. Of about 290,000 clones in the sample, under 8.5% were seen once. Sample: central memory CD4+ T cells from blood. The receptors derive from a woman under 30 in good health.

This clone was seen repeatedly, ten times or more. The chain links TRBV7-3 to TRBJ2-4, with TRBD2 as a possible D gene (6 bases). This CDR3 is built from 15 residues. The germline CDR1 and CDR2 sequences are SGHTA and FQGTGA. The V end was cut by 0 bases, the J end by 6 bases, with 12 bases between. This chain's CDR3 is CASSLTVGGGNIQYF. The CDR3, as DNA: TGTGCCAGCAGCTTAACCGTTGGGGGAGGAAACATTCAGTACTTC.

V gene TRBV30 combines with J gene TRBJ1-3; no clear D gene. The germline CDR1 and CDR2 sequences are GTSNPN and SVGIG (reference sequence). The CDR3 runs 14 residues. Trimming left V 5 bases short and J 0 bases short, with 11 bases between. CDR3 DNA: TGTGCCTGGTGCCTCGGGATCTCTGGAAACACCATATATTTT. Its translation: CAWCLGISGNTIYF.

The rearrangement joins TRBV6-6 to TRBJ1-5; D might be TRBD1 (6 bases). The CDR3 sequence is 13 residues long. Deletions cut 5 bases from V and 7 bases from J, with 12 bases between. Germline V gene data show CDR1 as MNHNY and CDR2 as SVGAGI (reference sequence). The CDR3 DNA sequence: TGTGCCAGCAGTGGGGAAGGGGGGCAGCCCCAGCATTTT. Amino acid sequence: CASSGEGGQPQHF.

The genes are TRBV9 and TRBJ2-2, with 9 bases that match TRBD2. Germline V lookup: CDR1 SGDLS, CDR2 YYNGEE. This CDR3 is 15 amino acids long. V lost 0 bases, J lost 6 bases, and 3 bases stayed unmatched. The CDR3 sequence: CASSVEAGGPGELFF. CDR3 DNA sequence: TGTGCCAGCAGCGTAGAAGCGGGGGGCCCCGGGGAGCTGTTTTTT. Using reference TRBV9 and TRBJ2-2 for the parts outside the CDR3, the full variable domain is DSGVTQTPKHLITATGQRVTLRCSPRSGDLSVYWYQQSLDQGLQFLIQYYNGEERAKGNILERFSAQQFPDLHSELNLSSLELGDSALYFCASSVEAGGPGELFFGEGSRLTVL.

This clone was recorded many times. The chain joins TRBV19 to TRBJ2-7; 7 bases map to TRBD1. The CDR3 loop spans 13 amino acids. V lost 3 bases to trimming and J lost 3 bases; unmatched junction nucleotides: 2. CDR1 LNHDA and CDR2 SQIVND come from the germline V gene (reference sequence). DNA for the CDR3: TGTGCCAGTAGTATCGGACAGGACTACGAGCAGTACTTC. Its protein product is CASSIGQDYEQYF.

This clone has more than one count but fewer than ten. V and J are TRBV6-5 and TRBJ1-2; D perhaps matches TRBD1 (5 bases). The CDR3 contains 16 residues. The ends were cut back, 3 bases at V and 1 base at J, with 15 bases in the middle. The germline V gene encodes CDR1 MNHEY and CDR2 SVGAGI. The CDR3 DNA reads TGTGCCAGCAGTTATGTAGGGGTCGGGATTAACTATGGCTACACCTTC. Translating it yields CASSYVGVGINYGYTF.

This clone has only a few counts. V gene TRBV2 combines with J gene TRBJ2-2, with 7 positions matching TRBD1. V shed 6 bases, J shed 0 bases, and the junction held 7 bases outside the gene matches. Germline CDR1 SNHLY, CDR2 FYNNEI. This CDR3 is 16 amino acids long. The CDR3 protein is CASSRQGVANTGELFF. CDR3 in DNA: TGTGCCAGCAGCCGACAGGGCGTCGCGAACACCGGGGAGCTGTTTTTT.

V is TRBV5-5 and J is TRBJ1-1; D possibly corresponds to TRBD1 (5 bases). V dropped 3 bases and J dropped 6 bases, with 12 bases sitting between them. The germline CDR1 and CDR2 sequences are SGHKS and YYEKEE (reference sequence). This CDR3 region has 13 residues. CDR3 sequence (DNA): TGTGCCAGCAGCTGGACGGACATGTCTGAAGCTTTCTTT. It yields the protein CASSWTDMSEAFF.

The V and J genes are TRBV18 and TRBJ2-1; unclear D gene. Per the germline V gene, CDR1 is KGHSH and CDR2 is LQKENI. V was trimmed by 6 bases and J by 6 bases, leaving 15 bases between them. CDR3 length equals 14 residues. CDR3 sequence reads: CASSPVVLGNEQFF. CDR3 coding DNA: TGTGCCAGCTCCCCTGTAGTTTTGGGCAATGAGCAGTTCTTC.

A few counts support this clone. The CDR3 spells CASSLVVLAVQLYNEQFF. CDR3 DNA: TGCGCCAGCAGCTTGGTGGTACTAGCGGTACAACTGTACAATGAGCAGTTCTTC. The V and J genes are TRBV5-1 and TRBJ2-1; 8 bases are shared with TRBD2. With V trimmed by 0 bases and J by 4 bases, 12 bases remained unmatched. Per germline, CDR1 SGHRS and CDR2 YFSETQ. The length of the CDR3 is 18 residues.

This clone was observed at least ten times. The rearrangement links TRBV7-2 to TRBJ1-5; D is unclear. Germline loops: CDR1 SGHTA, CDR2 FQGNSA. The V end lost 0 bases, the J end lost 4 bases, and 4 bases lay between the germline ends. The length of the CDR3 is 13 residues. The CDR3 nucleotides read TGTGCCAGCAGCTTAGCCTTTAATCAGCCCCAGCATTTT. It is translated as CASSLAFNQPQHF.

Here the CDR3 reads CASSRTVNTEAFF. The CDR3 coding sequence is TGTGCCAGCAGTCGGACGGTGAACACTGAAGCTTTCTTT. The rearrangement uses TRBV25-1 and TRBJ1-1; D ambiguous. Trimming left V 5 bases short and J 0 bases short, with 7 bases between. Germline V gene lookup returns CDR1 MGHDK and CDR2 SYGVNS. The CDR3 runs 13 residues.

The chain has TRBV4-1 and TRBJ1-5; 8 bases match TRBD1. The junction had 9 bases not matched to a gene; V was cut back by 3 bases and J by 5 bases. Germline values: CDR1 MGHRA, CDR2 YSYEKL. CDR3 length: 16 amino acids. CDR3 region: CASSHDAQGGDQPQHF. CDR3 sequence (DNA): TGCGCCAGCAGCCACGACGCACAGGGGGGGGATCAGCCCCAGCATTTT.

The J gene is TRBJ2-7, the V gene TRBV7-2; perhaps D is TRBD1 or TRBD2 (5 bases each). CDR1 and CDR2 from the germline V gene are SGHTA and FQGNSA. The CDR3 totals 15 residues. The V end lost 5 bases, the J end lost 2 bases, and 16 bases lay between the germline ends. The CDR3 region has the DNA TGTGCCAGCAGCAAAGGGGCGGGCATCGCCTACGAGCAGTACTTC. Its protein is CASSKGAGIAYEQYF. Filled out from reference TRBV7-2 and TRBJ2-7, the complete variable domain reads GAGVSQSPSNKVTEKGKDVELRCDPISGHTALYWYRQSLGQGLEFLIYFQGNSAPDKSGLPSDRFSAERTGGSVSTLTIQRTQQEDSAVYLCASSKGAGIAYEQYFGPGTRLTVT.

The genes are TRBV29-1 and TRBJ2-3; D ambiguous. CDR1 SQVTM and CDR2 ANQGSEA come from the germline V gene. The V end lost 5 bases, the J end lost 1 base, and 13 bases lay between the germline ends. This CDR3 is 14 amino acids long. CDR3 in amino acids: CSVTRSSGTDTQYF. CDR3 coding DNA: TGCAGCGTTACCAGATCCTCGGGCACAGATACGCAGTATTTT.

The genes are TRBV7-9 and TRBJ1-1, with D perhaps matching TRBD1 (5 bases). Trimming cost V 0 bases and J 4 bases, with 9 bases left between them. The germline V gene has CDR1 SEHNR and CDR2 FQNEAQ (reference sequence). CDR3 size: 14 residues. The chain's CDR3 is CASSLAGVSTEAFF. DNA for the CDR3: TGTGCCAGCAGCTTAGCAGGGGTGTCCACTGAAGCTTTCTTT.

This clone turned up a few times. J is TRBJ1-1 and V is TRBV7-3; D unclear. V lost 1 base to trimming and J lost 6 bases, with 9 bases between them. The CDR3 sequence is 13 residues long. From germline, CDR1 is SGHTA and CDR2 FQGTGA. The CDR3: CASSLRISAEAFF. CDR3 coding DNA: TGTGCCAGCAGCTTAAGGATATCGGCTGAAGCTTTCTTT.

This clone was recorded many times. The rearrangement uses TRBV29-1 and TRBJ2-5; the match to TRBD2 covers 10 bases. This CDR3 is built from 14 residues. V trimming: 6 bases; J trimming: 5 bases; junction bases outside the gene matches: 9. The germline V gene has CDR1 SQVTM and CDR2 ANQGSEA. This CDR3 is CSVRFSGGQETQYF. In DNA, the CDR3 is TGCAGCGTCCGATTTAGCGGGGGGCAGGAGACCCAGTACTTC. The entire variable domain, with the rest obtained from reference TRBV29-1 and TRBJ2-5, is as follows: SAVISQKPSRDICQRGTSLTIQCQVDSQVTMMFWYRQQPGQSLTLIATANQGSEATYESGFVIDKFPISRPNLTFSTLTVSNMSPEDSSIYLCSVRFSGGQETQYFGPGTRLLVL.